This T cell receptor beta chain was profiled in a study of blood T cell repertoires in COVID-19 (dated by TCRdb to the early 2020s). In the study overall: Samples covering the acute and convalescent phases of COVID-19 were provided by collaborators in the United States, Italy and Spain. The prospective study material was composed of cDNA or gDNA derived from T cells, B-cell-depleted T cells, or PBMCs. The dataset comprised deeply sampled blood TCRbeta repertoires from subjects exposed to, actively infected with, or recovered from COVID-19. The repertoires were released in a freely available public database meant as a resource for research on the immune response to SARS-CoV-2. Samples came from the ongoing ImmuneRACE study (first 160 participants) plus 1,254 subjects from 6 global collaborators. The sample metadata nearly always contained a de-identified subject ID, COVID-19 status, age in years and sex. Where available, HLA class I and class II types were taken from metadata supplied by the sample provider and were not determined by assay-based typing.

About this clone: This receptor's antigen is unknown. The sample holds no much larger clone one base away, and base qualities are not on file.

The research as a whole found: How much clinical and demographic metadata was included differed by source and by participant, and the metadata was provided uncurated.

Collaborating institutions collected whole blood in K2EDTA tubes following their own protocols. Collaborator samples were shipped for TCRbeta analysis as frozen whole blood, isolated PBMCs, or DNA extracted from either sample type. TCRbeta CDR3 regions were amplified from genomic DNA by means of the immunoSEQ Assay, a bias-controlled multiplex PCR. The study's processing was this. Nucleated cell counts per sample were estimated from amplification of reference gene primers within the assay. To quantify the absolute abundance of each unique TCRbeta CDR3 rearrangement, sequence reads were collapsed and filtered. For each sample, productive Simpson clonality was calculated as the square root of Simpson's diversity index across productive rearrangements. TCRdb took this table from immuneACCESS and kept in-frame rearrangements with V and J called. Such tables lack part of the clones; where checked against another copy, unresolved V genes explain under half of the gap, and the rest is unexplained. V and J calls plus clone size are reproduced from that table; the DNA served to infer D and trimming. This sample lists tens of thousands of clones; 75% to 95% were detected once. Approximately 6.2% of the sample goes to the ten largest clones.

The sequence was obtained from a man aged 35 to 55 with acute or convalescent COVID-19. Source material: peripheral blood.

The CDR3 region: CSVEMLGQGSWDYGYTF. At the DNA level, the sequence is TGCAGCGTTGAAATGTTGGGACAGGGAAGCTGGGACTATGGCTACACCTTC. In this chain, TRBV29-1 is recombined with TRBJ1-2, and TRBD1 matches 9 of the central bases. Based on the germline V gene, the CDR1 and CDR2 sequences are SQVTM and ANQGSEA. The CDR3 sequence holds 17 residues, the cysteine and phenylalanine included. Of the read, only the CDR3 DNA is kept; its 51 bases are in frame from base 1. Ends trimmed: V by 2 bases, J by 3 bases; bases unmatched to a gene: 13.